The sequence of this T cell receptor beta chain was determined in a study of blood T cell repertoires in COVID-19. Sequencing used immunoSEQ multiplex PCR; TCRdb keeps in-frame clones, though not all of them. This table has hundreds of thousands of clones, about 90% appearing once. From germline, CDR1 is MNHNS and CDR2 SASEGT. V trimming: 1 base; J trimming: 7 bases; junction bases outside the gene matches: 3. This CDR3 is built from 15 residues. The sample was PBMCs or T cells enriched from blood (not recorded which). The rearrangement links TRBV6-1 to TRBJ1-4; 10 bases are a match to TRBD1. The clonotype comes from a woman between 18 and 29 years old with acute COVID-19. The CDR3 here is CASSEGTGGREKLFF. CDR3 coding DNA: TGTGCCAGCAGTGAAGGGACAGGGGGTCGTGAAAAACTGTTTTTT.